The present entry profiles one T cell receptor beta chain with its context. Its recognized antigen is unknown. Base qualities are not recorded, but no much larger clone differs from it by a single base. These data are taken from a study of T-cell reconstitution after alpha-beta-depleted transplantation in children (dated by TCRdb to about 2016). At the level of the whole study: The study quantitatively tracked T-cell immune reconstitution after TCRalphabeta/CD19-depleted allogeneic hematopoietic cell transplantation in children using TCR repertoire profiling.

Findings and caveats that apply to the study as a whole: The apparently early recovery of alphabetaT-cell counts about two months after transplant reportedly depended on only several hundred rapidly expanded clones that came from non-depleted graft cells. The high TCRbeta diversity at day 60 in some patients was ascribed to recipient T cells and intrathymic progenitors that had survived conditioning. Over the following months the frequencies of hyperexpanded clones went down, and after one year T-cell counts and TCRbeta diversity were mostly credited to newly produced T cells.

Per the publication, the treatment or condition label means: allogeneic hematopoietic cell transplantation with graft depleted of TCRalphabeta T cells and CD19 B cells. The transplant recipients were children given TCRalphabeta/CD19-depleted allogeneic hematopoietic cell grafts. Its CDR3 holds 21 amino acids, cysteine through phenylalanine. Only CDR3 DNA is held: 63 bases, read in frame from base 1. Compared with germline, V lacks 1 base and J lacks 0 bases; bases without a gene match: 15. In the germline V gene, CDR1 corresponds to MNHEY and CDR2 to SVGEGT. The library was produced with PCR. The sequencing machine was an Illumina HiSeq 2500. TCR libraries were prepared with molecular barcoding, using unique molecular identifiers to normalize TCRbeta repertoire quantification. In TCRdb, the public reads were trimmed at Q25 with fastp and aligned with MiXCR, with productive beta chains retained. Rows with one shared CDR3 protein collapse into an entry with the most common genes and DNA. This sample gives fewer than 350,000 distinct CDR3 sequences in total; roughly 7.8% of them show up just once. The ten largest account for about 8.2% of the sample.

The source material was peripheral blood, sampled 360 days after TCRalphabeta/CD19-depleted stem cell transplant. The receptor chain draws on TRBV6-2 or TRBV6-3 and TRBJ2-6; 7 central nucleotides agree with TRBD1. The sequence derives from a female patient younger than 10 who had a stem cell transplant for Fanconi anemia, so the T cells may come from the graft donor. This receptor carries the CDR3 CASSYYGQALGLTSGANVLTF. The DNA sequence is TGTGCCAGCAGTTACTACGGACAGGCTTTAGGATTGACCTCTGGGGCCAACGTCCTGACTTTC.